This T cell receptor (beta chain) came from a study of monozygotic twins with inflammatory bowel disease (dated by TCRdb to between 2018 and 2021). About the investigation overall: In total, approximately 30 monozygotic twin pairs made up the full study: 19 Danish pairs, all IBD-discordant, plus nine German pairs, of which four were IBD-concordant and five were IBD-discordant. Within discordant pairs, disease-associated traits were sought mainly by comparing IBD patients with their genetically identical healthy co-twins. Each individual had, on average, about 151 000 unique TCRalpha sequences and 181 000 unique TCRbeta sequences available for analysis.

From each donor, a roughly 2.3 ml peripheral blood sample was collected into PAXgene tubes and stored at -80 degrees C. Without T cell sorting, total RNA was isolated from whole blood using the PAXgene blood miRNA kit on an automated QIAcube. Deep TCRalpha and TCRbeta repertoire profiling with unique molecular barcoding was performed on peripheral blood of monozygotic twin pairs concordant or discordant for inflammatory bowel disease. For every twin pair, smoking habits were documented, and each individual was categorised as a current, former or never smoker. The CDR3 goes from the cysteine to the phenylalanine over 13 residues. No coding sequence is recorded. CDR1 and CDR2, looked up from the germline V gene (reference sequence), are SGHAT and FQDESV. The research as a whole found: Concordant and discordant twins showed no difference in repertoire similarity, possibly because of limited statistical power. Compared with healthy twins, IBD patients had fewer clonotypes in common with other individuals, a difference most pronounced in patients showing signs of disease activity. The results gave no support for a single strong signal or clonotype linked to IBD. Measured by the inverse Simpson index, TCRbeta repertoire diversity was lower in IBD patients than in their healthy co-twins. Differing immunosuppressive treatments among patients may have added background noise and inter-individual variability to the repertoires. Different T cell subtypes could not be distinguished in the analysis.

About this clonotype itself: What antigen it recognizes has not been identified.

The method was 5' RACE. Each TCR library was prepared from about 3,300 ng of total RNA. For each sample, cDNA synthesis with SMARTScribe reverse transcriptase was split into eight separate reactions. During cDNA synthesis, template switching was used to introduce unique molecular identifiers that contained a 6-nucleotide sample barcode. Amplification of TCRalpha and TCRbeta cDNA involved two nested PCRs of about 15 and 9 cycles, and each PCR was followed by bead purification. Before amplification, the cDNA was both treated with uracil DNA-glycosylase and purified with the QIAquick PCR purification kit. The second PCR added Illumina TruSeq-compatible adapters along with sample-specific barcodes. Library quality and concentration were assessed using TapeStation and Qubit, and roughly 5.5 ng of each library was pooled. The pooled libraries were sequenced with 2 x 100 bp reads and custom sequencing primers on an Illumina HiSeq2500 single-index Rapid Run. The study's own analysis went as follows. MiGEC version 1.2.6 was used for UMI-based consensus assembly, which corrected PCR and sequencing errors. MiXCR version 2.1.1 handled V(D)J alignment, clonotype assembly and CDR3 extraction. To normalise gene usage, clonotype sharing and MAIT/NKT TCR abundance, the analysis used the top 1000, 10 000 and 20 000 clonotypes per sample. Diversity was computed as the inverse Simpson index with the vegan R package after downsampling to 27 000 UMIs. Paired Mann-Whitney U tests were applied to discordant twin pairs, and Benjamini-Hochberg correction was used for multiple testing. TCRdb reprocessed the public reads and reports one entry per CDR3 protein sequence, without DNA. V and J calls and clone size were set by TCRdb, not the authors. The table for this sample lists approximately 390,000 distinct CDR3 sequences. Less than 2.5% of the sample belongs to the ten largest clones.

This TCR was sampled from a human donor with ulcerative colitis or Crohn's disease, or a healthy co-twin of an affected twin (not recorded which). The sequence joins TRBV11-1 to TRBJ2-3. The sequencing sample was made of blood. The CDR3 protein is CASSFDRTDTQYF.